These T cell receptor beta chains were read from a single sample in a study of OX40 agonist ivuxolimab in advanced cancers. Some clones are missing from TCRdb's copy, which holds only in-frame ones; the method was immunoSEQ multiplex PCR. The data contain about 50,000 clones, 82% of them singletons. The sample here was CD4+ or CD8+ T cells sorted from blood, taken in a trial of the OX40 agonist ivuxolimab. These TCRs come from an adult with an advanced solid tumor such as melanoma, head and neck, liver or kidney cancer. CDR3s include the opening cysteine and the closing phenylalanine or tryptophan. The D gene is left open where the match is weak. The size field is filled for only some rows; it gives once, few, many or a size class.

DNA: TGCGCCAGCAGCTTGATGACAGGGGTTGTTGACACCATATATTTT
CDR3: CASSLMTGVVDTIYF
J: TRBJ1-3
V: TRBV5-1
D: TRBD1
size: .
length: 15

DNA: TGTGCCTGGACGACTGTACCCTACGAGCAGTACTTC
CDR3: CAWTTVPYEQYF
J: TRBJ2-7
V: TRBV30
D: .
size: .
length: 12

DNA: TGTGCCATCAGTGAGTCGGAGTTCCTTAGGGAGAATGAGCAGTTCTTC
CDR3: CAISESEFLRENEQFF
J: TRBJ2-1
V: TRBV10-3
D: .
size: .
length: 16

DNA: TGTGCCAGCTCACCTACAGCGAACACTGAAGCTTTCTTT
CDR3: CASSPTANTEAFF
J: TRBJ1-1
V: TRBV18
D: .
size: .
length: 13

DNA: TGTGCCAGCCTTAGCGGTCGCTACAATGAGCAGTTCTTC
CDR3: CASLSGRYNEQFF
J: TRBJ2-1
V: TRBV7-9
D: .
size: .
length: 13

DNA: TGTGCCAGCAGGCAAGAGTCAGGGGCTCTTGACACCGGGGAGCTGTTTTTT
CDR3: CASRQESGALDTGELFF
J: TRBJ2-2
V: TRBV7-3
D: .
size: .
length: 17

DNA: TGTGCCAGCAGTGAATGGGAGAGGGCGGGAGCTGGCGGGGAGCTGTTTTTT
CDR3: CASSEWERAGAGGELFF
J: TRBJ2-2
V: TRBV6-1
D: TRBD2
size: few
length: 17

DNA: TGTGCCAGCATGACACCGGGACAGGGGTACGAGCAGTACTTC
CDR3: CASMTPGQGYEQYF
J: TRBJ2-7
V: TRBV6-1
D: TRBD1
size: once
length: 14

DNA: TGTGCCAGCAGTGCCGCGGGTTATGGCTACACCTTC
CDR3: CASSAAGYGYTF
J: TRBJ1-2
V: TRBV2
D: .
size: .
length: 12

DNA: TGTGCCTGGAGTGCGAGGGGACAGGGAAGATATACGCAGTATTTT
CDR3: CAWSARGQGRYTQYF
J: TRBJ2-3
V: TRBV30
D: TRBD1
size: few
length: 15

DNA: TGTGCCAGCAGCCAGCGGGGGCCCGGCACCGGGGAGCTGTTTTTT
CDR3: CASSQRGPGTGELFF
J: TRBJ2-2
V: TRBV21-1
D: .
size: .
length: 15

DNA: TGTGCCAGCAGCTTAGGGGCTAGCGGCGGCTATGAGCAGTTCTTC
CDR3: CASSLGASGGYEQFF
J: TRBJ2-1
V: TRBV11-3
D: TRBD2
size: .
length: 15

DNA: TGTGCCAGCAGTTCGACAGGGCAAGGTAGCAATCAGCCCCAGCATTTT
CDR3: CASSSTGQGSNQPQHF
J: TRBJ1-5
V: TRBV6-4
D: TRBD1
size: .
length: 16

DNA: TGTGCCAGCAGCCTACGGGAATTTGAAGCTTTCTTT
CDR3: CASSLREFEAFF
J: TRBJ1-1
V: TRBV7-9
D: .
size: .
length: 12

DNA: TGTGCCAGCAGTTCCCGAAGGGGGGGACGTGAAAAACTGTTTTTT
CDR3: CASSSRRGGREKLFF
J: TRBJ1-4
V: TRBV27
D: .
size: .
length: 15

DNA: TGTAGCGTCCCTGAGCGGGGGACCTACAATGAGCAGTTCTTC
CDR3: CSVPERGTYNEQFF
J: TRBJ2-1
V: TRBV29-1
D: TRBD2
size: .
length: 14

DNA: TGTGCCAGCAGCCAAGATAGAACACCGCAAGAGACCCAGTACTTC
CDR3: CASSQDRTPQETQYF
J: TRBJ2-5
V: TRBV14
D: .
size: .
length: 15

DNA: TGTGCCAGCAGCTCGGGACAGCTTAGCAATCAGCCCCAGCATTTT
CDR3: CASSSGQLSNQPQHF
J: TRBJ1-5
V: TRBV7-2
D: TRBD1
size: .
length: 15

DNA: TGTGCCAGCAGCCCCCCGGGACAGGGTTACAATGAGCAGTTCTTC
CDR3: CASSPPGQGYNEQFF
J: TRBJ2-1
V: TRBV6-6
D: TRBD1
size: .
length: 15

DNA: TGTGCCAGCAGCCCCCGACAGGGTACCTACGAGCAGTACTTC
CDR3: CASSPRQGTYEQYF
J: TRBJ2-7
V: TRBV5-8
D: TRBD1
size: .
length: 14

DNA: TGTGCCATCAGTGAGTTAGGGACAGGGGATAATTCACCCCTCCACTTT
CDR3: CAISELGTGDNSPLHF
J: TRBJ1-6
V: TRBV10-3
D: TRBD1
size: .
length: 16

DNA: TGTGCCAGCAGCCACTGGGGGGGGACCCCAGAGACCCAGTACTTC
CDR3: CASSHWGGTPETQYF
J: TRBJ2-5
V: TRBV11-2
D: TRBD2
size: .
length: 15

DNA: TGTGCCAGCAGCCACGGGACAGGGTCTAATTCACCCCTCCACTTT
CDR3: CASSHGTGSNSPLHF
J: TRBJ1-6
V: TRBV7-3
D: TRBD1
size: .
length: 15

DNA: TGTGCCAGCTCGGGACATCCGACAATCGGTGGCTACACCTTC
CDR3: CASSGHPTIGGYTF
J: TRBJ1-2
V: TRBV25-1
D: .
size: .
length: 14

DNA: TGTGCCAGCAGCCAAGCAGCGGTTCACTATGGCTACACCTTC
CDR3: CASSQAAVHYGYTF
J: TRBJ1-2
V: TRBV14
D: .
size: .
length: 14

DNA: TGTGCCACCAGCACCCTGAGAAGGTACCAAGAGACCCAGTACTTC
CDR3: CATSTLRRYQETQYF
J: TRBJ2-5
V: TRBV15
D: .
size: few
length: 15